The 15 T cell receptor beta chains in this list originate from one sample, sequenced in a study of control samples from healthy donors and cancer patients. Libraries were prepared by immunoSEQ multiplex PCR; TCRdb keeps only in-frame clonotypes and omits some of them. The data contain just over 150,000 clones, nearly 95% of them singletons. Sequenced: blood. Receptors originate from a man aged 50-60 years in good health.

This chain connects TRBV2 to TRBJ1-5; TRBD1 might be the D (5 bases). This CDR3 spans 14 amino acids. V lost 6 bases, J lost 9 bases, and 18 bases lay in between. Germline values: CDR1 SNHLY, CDR2 FYNNEI. The CDR3 DNA is TGTGCCAGCAGGGGCGCCGCGGGGGGTCGGCCCCAGCATTTT. It is translated as CASRGAAGGRPQHF.

The genes are TRBV3-1 (or the pseudogene TRBV3-2) and TRBJ2-7; D may correspond to TRBD1 or TRBD2 (5 bases each). CDR3 length: 16 residues. V was pared by 4 bases and J by 2 bases, with 18 bases between. Germline CDR1 is LGHDT and CDR2 is YNNKEL (reference sequence). CDR3 in amino acids: CASSPPPGTVAYEQYF. The CDR3 nucleotides are TGTGCCAGCAGCCCTCCTCCCGGGACGGTCGCCTACGAGCAGTACTTC.

The chain links TRBV4-1 to TRBJ2-7, with D perhaps matching TRBD2 (6 bases). V gave up 1 base and J gave up 0 bases, with 16 bases separating them. The germline CDR1 and CDR2 sequences are MGHRA and YSYEKL. The CDR3 is 17 amino acids. The CDR3 sequence is CASSQGGGTVSSYEQYF. The CDR3 DNA reads TGCGCCAGCAGCCAAGGAGGAGGGACGGTAAGCTCCTACGAGCAGTACTTC.

CDR3 nucleotide sequence: TGTGCCAGCAGTTTGAACACCCCGCGCGCTGAAGCTTTCTTT. It yields the protein CASSLNTPRAEAFF. The chain links TRBV27 to TRBJ1-1; D is undetermined. CDR3 length: 14 residues. Germline V lookup: CDR1 MNHEY, CDR2 SMNVEV (reference sequence). V gave up 3 bases and J gave up 6 bases, with 14 bases separating them.

The gene calls are TRBV29-1 and TRBJ2-1; TRBD1 agrees at 9 bases. V lost 4 bases to trimming and J lost 8 bases; unmatched junction nucleotides: 6. CDR1 is SQVTM, CDR2 ANQGSEA, per germline. The CDR3 has 13 residues. The CDR3 loop reads CSVGGDRVDEQFF. CDR3 DNA: TGCAGCGTTGGAGGGGACAGGGTTGATGAGCAGTTCTTC.

This rearrangement joins TRBV24-1 to TRBJ2-7; no clear D. Trimming took off 3 bases at V and 7 bases at J, with 9 bases between the two ends. CDR1 is KGHDR and CDR2 is SFDVKD in the germline V gene. The CDR3 runs to 12 residues. The CDR3 nucleotides are TGTGCCACCAGTGATCCACAGTCGGAGCAGTACTTC. Translated: CATSDPQSEQYF.

The chain employs TRBV5-6 and TRBJ1-1; D is possibly TRBD1 (5 bases). CDR3 length equals 16 residues. V shed 2 bases and J shed 2 bases, with 16 bases lying between them. Germline V lookup: CDR1 SGHDT, CDR2 YYEEEE. Here the CDR3 reads CASSLRQSSLNTEAFF. The CDR3, as DNA: TGTGCCAGCAGCTTACGACAGAGTTCCCTCAACACTGAAGCTTTCTTT.

The J gene is TRBJ1-6, the V gene TRBV27; D is possibly TRBD1 (6 bases). Trimming stripped 2 bases from V and 7 bases from J, with 12 bases between. The CDR3 covers 15 residues. Germline values: CDR1 MNHEY, CDR2 SMNVEV (reference sequence). CDR3 in amino acids: CASSLLRDKNSPLHF. In nucleotides, the CDR3 is TGTGCCAGCAGTTTACTCCGGGACAAAAATTCACCCCTCCACTTT.

The chain uses TRBV29-1 and TRBJ2-2, with a weak D call TRBD2 (6 bases). This CDR3 region has 14 residues. V lost 4 bases and J lost 6, with 15 bases in between. Germline loops: CDR1 SQVTM, CDR2 ANQGSEA. This CDR3 is CSVAMGTSSGELFF. CDR3 coding DNA: TGCAGCGTTGCCATGGGAACTAGCTCCGGGGAGCTGTTTTTT.

The V gene is TRBV6-1, the J gene TRBJ1-3; no clear D gene. This CDR3 contains 15 residues. From germline, CDR1 is MNHNS and CDR2 SASEGT. Trimming took off 0 bases at V and 0 bases at J, with 6 bases between the two ends. CDR3 in amino acids: CASSEAADSGNTIYF. The CDR3 coding sequence is TGTGCCAGCAGTGAAGCGGCGGACTCTGGAAACACCATATATTTT.

The rearrangement uses TRBV3-1 (or the pseudogene TRBV3-2) and TRBJ2-5, with TRBD2 matching 7 bases. The CDR3 loop spans 14 amino acids. The junction had 6 bases not matched to a gene; V was cut back by 5 bases and J by 3 bases. Germline values: CDR1 LGHDT, CDR2 YNNKEL (reference sequence). In DNA, the CDR3 is TGTGCCAGCAGCACTCGCAGCGGGGAAGAGACCCAGTACTTC. This translates into CASSTRSGEETQYF.

The chain uses TRBV5-1 and TRBJ2-1; D is tentatively TRBD1 or TRBD2 (5 bases each). Trimming removed 0 bases from V and 7 bases from J, with 14 bases in between. From germline, CDR1 is SGHRS and CDR2 YFSETQ. This CDR3 spans 15 amino acids. The CDR3 DNA reads TGCGCCAGCAGCTTGGGGGGGACCAGGGTGAATGAGCAGTTCTTC. Residues: CASSLGGTRVNEQFF.

This sequence joins TRBV19 and TRBJ1-1, with 7 bases lining up with TRBD1. The CDR3 contains 15 residues. Germline trimming cut 3 bases from V and 6 bases from J; bases unmatched to any gene: 10. Germline CDR1 and CDR2: LNHDA and SQIVND (reference sequence). DNA for the CDR3: TGTGCCAGTAGTATCGGGGTTGGAGGGACAGCTGAAGCTTTCTTT. This codes for CASSIGVGGTAEAFF. Combining the CDR3 with reference TRBV19 and TRBJ1-1 gives the whole variable domain DGGITQSPKYLFRKEGQNVTLSCEQNLNHDAMYWYRQDPGQGLRLIYYSQIVNDFQKGDIAEGYSVSREKKESFPLTVTSAQKNPTAFYLCASSIGVGGTAEAFFGQGTRLTVV.

This chain uses TRBV6-5 with TRBJ2-5, with TRBD2 matching over 11 bases. Germline CDR1 and CDR2: MNHEY and SVGAGI. V lost 6 bases and J lost 2; bases outside the gene matches: 5. The CDR3 is 15 residues long. In DNA form, the CDR3 reads TGTGCCAGCAGGACTAGCGGGGATTATCAAGAGACCCAGTACTTC. This sequence encodes CASRTSGDYQETQYF.

V and J are TRBV3-1 (or the pseudogene TRBV3-2) and TRBJ2-5; possibly TRBD2 for D (6 bases). Germline V CDR1 and CDR2: LGHDT, YNNKEL (reference sequence). The CDR3 is 15 amino acids. The ends were cut back, 3 bases at V and 2 bases at J, with 13 bases in the middle. The CDR3 DNA is TGTGCCAGCAGCCACCTGGGACTTTTACAAGAGACCCAGTACTTC. Protein sequence: CASSHLGLLQETQYF.